Below, 23 T cell receptor beta chains from the same sample are listed, as sequenced in a study of metastatic and nonmetastatic thyroid tumors. From the PCR reads, TCRdb re-called clones with MiXCR. The table lists roughly 30,000 clones, just under 30% of them singletons. Every patient underwent thyroid surgery untreated. Sequencing was performed on blood. These receptors all stem from a female donor with papillary thyroid cancer or a benign thyroid nodule (not recorded which). Some clones in this sample may be carry-over from other donors' samples.

This clone counts as medium-sized (0.01 to 0.1%). The chain uses TRBV28 and TRBJ2-5; 7 bases are shared with TRBD1. Germline CDR1 MDHEN, CDR2 SYDVKM. Unmatched junction bases numbered 7, after V lost 5 bases and J lost 1 base. CDR3 length equals 15 residues. CDR3 sequence: CASSGGQWTQETQYF. The CDR3 nucleotides are TGTGCCAGCAGTGGGGGACAGTGGACCCAAGAGACCCAGTACTTC.

This clone was counted only a few times. The chain is built from TRBV6-1 and TRBJ2-7, with no clear D. Germline values: CDR1 MNHNS, CDR2 SASEGT. The CDR3 length is 13 residues. V lost 5 bases to trimming and J lost 0 bases, with 8 bases between them. The CDR3 protein is CASSKVGSYEQYF. CDR3 bases: TGTGCCAGCAGTAAAGTTGGCTCCTACGAGCAGTACTTC.

The chain links TRBV6-5 to TRBJ2-1, with 12 nucleotides matching TRBD1. The CDR3 covers 18 residues. The germline gives CDR1 MNHEY, CDR2 SVGAGI. The ends lost 6 bases at V and 4 bases at J; junction bases unmatched: 13. In DNA, the CDR3 is TGTGCCAGCAGGGGACAGGGGGCGGGACTAGGACGGTACAATGAGCAGTTCTTC. Amino acids: CASRGQGAGLGRYNEQFF.

This clone was detected a few times. The genes are TRBV6-1 and TRBJ2-3; D possibly uses TRBD1 or TRBD2 (5 bases each). This CDR3 has 15 residues. CDR1 MNHNS and CDR2 SASEGT come from the germline V gene. The V gene lost 6 bases and the J gene lost 5 bases, with 18 bases spanning the gap. The CDR3, as DNA: TGTGCCAGCAGCGCCTCCACGGGGCAAGTAGATACGCAGTATTTT. Amino acid sequence: CASSASTGQVDTQYF.

The V gene is TRBV20-1, the J gene TRBJ2-7, with 8 bases matching TRBD2. With 4 bases clipped from V and 3 bases from J, the junction kept 14 bases outside the gene matches. The CDR3 sequence is 16 residues long. In germline, CDR1 is DFQATT, CDR2 SNEGSKA (reference sequence). The CDR3 sequence: CSAKSGAGLVSYEQYF. In DNA, the CDR3 is TGCAGTGCTAAAAGTGGGGCGGGACTAGTTAGCTACGAGCAGTACTTC.

This chain links TRBV4-3 with TRBJ2-7; the match to TRBD2 covers 9 bases. V was pared by 8 bases and J by 0 bases, with 8 bases of the junction left unmatched. This CDR3 comprises 15 residues. Germline lookup yields CDR1 LGHNA and CDR2 YSLEER. The CDR3, as DNA: TGCGCCAGCGGGGTTGGACTAGCGAGCTCCTACGAGCAGTACTTC. This codes for CASGVGLASSYEQYF.

This clone was observed once. CDR3 DNA sequence: TGTGCCCTGGCGGGGGGCCTCGCAGATACGCAGTATTTT. Translating it yields CALAGGLADTQYF. The chain combines TRBV30 with TRBJ2-3; TRBD2 aligns across 8 bases. CDR3 size: 13 residues. V shed 8 bases and J 4 bases; nucleotides not matched to a gene: 8. Germline V gene data show CDR1 as GTSNPN and CDR2 as SVGIG (reference sequence).

This clone is medium-sized within its sample. This chain connects TRBV6-1 to TRBJ1-1; TRBD1 agrees at 12 bases. V gave up 9 bases and J gave up 3 bases; unmatched junction bases: 8. This CDR3 spans 15 amino acids. Germline V gives CDR1 MNHNS, CDR2 SASEGT. The CDR3 nucleotides read TGTGCCAGTACCCCCGGGACAGGGGGCTACACTGAAGCTTTCTTT. It encodes CASTPGTGGYTEAFF.

The chain joins TRBV12-3 or TRBV12-4 to TRBJ1-1; D call uncertain. This CDR3 spans 12 amino acids. The V end lost 7 bases, the J end lost 4 bases, and 10 bases lay between the germline ends. CDR3 region: CASTFPTTEAFF. CDR3 nucleotides: TGTGCCAGCACCTTCCCGACCACTGAAGCTTTCTTT.

The chain joins TRBV30 to TRBJ2-7; 8 bases are shared with TRBD1. The germline gives CDR1 GTSNPN, CDR2 SVGIG (reference sequence). This CDR3 has 15 residues. J gave up 1 base and V 3 bases, and 8 bases lay outside the gene matches. The CDR3 coding sequence is TGTGCCTGGAGCTCGGCCAGGGGGCTATCCTACGAGCAGTACTTC. Amino acid sequence: CAWSSARGLSYEQYF.

DNA of the CDR3: TGTGCCAGCAGCGTCGCGGGACAGAACAATGAGCAGTTCTTC. As protein: CASSVAGQNNEQFF. This chain links TRBV12-3 or TRBV12-4 with TRBJ2-1; maybe TRBD1 (7 bases). This CDR3 region has 14 residues. Trimming took off 6 bases at V and 5 bases at J, with 14 bases between the two ends.

This clone has a handful of counts. V usage is TRBV6-1 and J usage is TRBJ2-2, with 8 bases that match TRBD2. The germline gives CDR1 MNHNS, CDR2 SASEGT. V gave up 6 bases and J gave up 6 bases; unmatched junction bases: 6. CDR3 length: 14 residues. For the CDR3, the DNA is TGTGCCAGCAGCCTCAGCGGGAGATCCGGGGAGCTGTTTTTT. Residues: CASSLSGRSGELFF.

The sample holds many counts of this clone. The junction and the germline gene differ at one end; a read error may be behind it. This chain connects TRBV20-1 to TRBJ2-3; D remains ambiguous. There are 12 residues in the CDR3. CDR1 and CDR2 (germline): DFQATT, SNEGSKA (reference sequence). CDR3 nucleotide sequence: TGCAGGGCTAAGAGGAGCACAGATACGCAGTATTTT. This gives the protein CRAKRSTDTQYF.

This clone qualifies as medium-sized. The chain combines TRBV6-5 with TRBJ2-7; 8 bases match TRBD1. The CDR3 runs 16 residues. Germline CDR1 MNHEY, CDR2 SVGAGI. J lost 6 bases, V lost 0 bases, and 10 bases had no gene match. The CDR3 coding sequence is TGTGCCAGCAGTTACTCGAGTGGCAGGGGGCCATTCGAGCAGTACTTC. It is translated as CASSYSSGRGPFEQYF.

In regard to this clone: At one of its ends the junction is not consistent with the germline gene, which may arise from a read error. This sample includes further DNA sequences coding for the same CDR3. V is TRBV7-3 and J is TRBJ2-2, with 7 bases identical to TRBD1. The CDR3 spans 14 residues. CDR1 is SGHTA, CDR2 FQGTGA, per germline. This CDR3 reads CASSLGGNTGELFF. CDR3 nucleotide sequence: TGTGCCAGTAGCTTAGGGGGCAACACCGGGGAGCTGTTTTTT.

This clone was picked up many times. The gene calls are TRBV5-1 and TRBJ2-1; D remains unclear. Trimming stripped 2 bases from V and 0 bases from J, with 12 bases between. The CDR3 runs 16 residues. From germline, CDR1 is SGHRS and CDR2 YFSETQ. As DNA, the CDR3 is TGCGCCAGCAGCTTAAGGGCCCAGAGCTCCTACAATGAGCAGTTCTTC. Its protein product is CASSLRAQSSYNEQFF.

This clone was found a few times. V gene TRBV6-2 or TRBV6-3 combines with J gene TRBJ2-7, with D uncertain. This CDR3 comprises 10 residues. The V end lost 5 bases, the J end lost 3 bases, and 2 bases lay between the germline ends. Germline CDR1 is MNHEY and CDR2 is SVGEGT. In DNA, the CDR3 is TGTGCCAGCAGTAACTACGAGCAGTACTTC. Translation gives CASSNYEQYF.

The rearrangement links TRBV20-1 to TRBJ2-2; the match to TRBD2 covers 9 bases. CDR1 and CDR2 (germline): DFQATT, SNEGSKA (reference sequence). V was clipped by 6 bases and J by 2 bases; unmatched bases: 7. This CDR3 is 15 amino acids long. Here the CDR3 reads CSAAGTSLNTGELFF. CDR3 sequence (DNA): TGCAGTGCAGCGGGGACTAGCCTAAACACCGGGGAGCTGTTTTTT.

The rearrangement joins TRBV2 to TRBJ2-7, with a possible D match to TRBD1 (5 bases). Between the trimmed V and J ends, which lost 7 bases and 9 bases, there was a span of 16 bases. CDR3 length: 12 amino acids. Per the germline V gene, CDR1 is SNHLY and CDR2 is FYNNEI. The CDR3: CASKGEGPGQYF. CDR3 nucleotides: TGTGCCAGCAAAGGGGAAGGGCCTGGGCAGTACTTC.

This clone was counted between two and nine times. The chain joins TRBV6-2 or TRBV6-3 to TRBJ2-3, with no clear D. The germline CDR1 and CDR2 sequences are MNHEY and SVGEGT. The CDR3 has 13 amino acids. Between the trimmed V and J ends, which lost 4 bases and 3 bases, there was a span of 8 bases. Here the CDR3 DNA reads TGTGCCAGCAGTTCGTACGGGACAGATACGCAGTATTTT. This gives the protein CASSSYGTDTQYF.

This clone was seen repeatedly, ten times or more. The V and J genes are TRBV18 and TRBJ1-1, with D possibly being TRBD1 (5 bases). This CDR3 region has 16 residues. V was pared by 3 bases and J by 0 bases, with 14 bases between. CDR1 is KGHSH and CDR2 is LQKENI in the germline V gene. The CDR3 coding sequence is TGTGCCAGCTCACCCGGCATGTACAGGATGAACACTGAAGCTTTCTTT. It is translated as CASSPGMYRMNTEAFF.

The chain joins TRBV27 to TRBJ2-7; 11 bases are a match to TRBD2. This CDR3 is built from 14 residues. Germline CDR1 MNHEY, CDR2 SMNVEV (reference sequence). V trimming: 4 bases; J trimming: 4 bases; junction bases outside the gene matches: 3. The CDR3, as DNA: TGTGCCAGCAGTTACGGGACTAGCGGTTACGAGCAGTACTTC. It is translated as CASSYGTSGYEQYF.

This clone was found many times. Within the sample, other DNA sequences also encode this same CDR3. The chain combines TRBV7-2 with TRBJ1-2, with TRBD1 matching over 9 bases. CDR3 length: 15 amino acids. V lost 5 bases to trimming and J lost 8 bases; unmatched junction nucleotides: 12. CDR1 is SGHTA and CDR2 is FQGNSA in the germline V gene. The CDR3 bases are TGTGCCAGCAGCCCTCGGGACAGGGCCCCGTGGGGCTACACCTTC. Protein product: CASSPRDRAPWGYTF.